Reported below is one TCR beta chain. Per the authors' pipeline: It was from reference gene primer amplification that nucleated cell counts were estimated. The repertoire was sequenced with immunoSEQ multiplex PCR; TCRdb's copy has only in-frame clones and lacks some. V, J and clone size are those of that table, while D and trimming were read from the DNA. The sample consists of about 340,000 clones, over 70% of them appearing once. Looked up from germline, CDR1 is SSHAT and CDR2 is FNYEAQ (reference sequence). CDR3 length: 15 residues. With V trimmed by 1 base and J by 7 bases, 10 bases remained unmatched. This entry belongs to a study of blood T cell repertoires in COVID-19. For the study at large: Acute-phase and convalescent COVID-19 samples originated in the United States, Italy and Spain. Sample material is recorded as cDNA or gDNA derived from T cells, B-cell-depleted T cells, or PBMCs.

This receptor was taken from a young man with active or convalescent COVID-19. Sample: peripheral blood. The genes are TRBV7-7 and TRBJ2-7; 7 nucleotides agree with TRBD1. Written as DNA, the CDR3 is TGTGCCAGCAGCTTAGGAGTGACAGGGCGAGAGGAGCAGTACTTC. Amino acids: CASSLGVTGREEQYF.